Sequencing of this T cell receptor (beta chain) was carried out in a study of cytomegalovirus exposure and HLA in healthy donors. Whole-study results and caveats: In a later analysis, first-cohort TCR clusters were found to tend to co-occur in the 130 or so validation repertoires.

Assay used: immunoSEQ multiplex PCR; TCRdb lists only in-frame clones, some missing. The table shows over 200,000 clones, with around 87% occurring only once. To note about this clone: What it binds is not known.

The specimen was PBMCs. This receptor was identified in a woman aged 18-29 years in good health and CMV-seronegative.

CDR3 bases: TGTGCCAGCAGTATCGGGACTAGCCTGACCTCCTACGAGCAGTACTTC. Its protein is CASSIGTSLTSYEQYF. V and J are TRBV28 and TRBJ2-7; 9 positions match TRBD2. CDR1 and CDR2 from the germline V gene are MDHEN and SYDVKM. The J segment lost 0 bases and the V segment lost 5 bases, leaving 8 bases of the junction unmatched. CDR3 length equals 16 residues.